The 8 T cell receptor beta chains in this list originate from one sample, sequenced in a study of response to subunit inactivated influenza vaccine. MiXCR, applied by TCRdb to the RT-PCR reads, yields one record per CDR3 protein. The sample lists 590,000 or so distinct CDR3 sequences, around 15% seen once, with less than 9% in the top ten. The material sequenced was PBMCs from blood, taken around 15 days before vaccination. The receptor source for this set is a man aged 45-60 years who received an inactivated influenza vaccine.

The chain combines TRBV6-5 with TRBJ2-3; TRBD1 aligns across 8 bases. Germline CDR1 MNHEY, CDR2 SVGAGI. The CDR3 runs to 16 residues. V trimming: 1 base; J trimming: 1 base; junction bases outside the gene matches: 4. This chain's CDR3 is CASSYWTGQGTDTQYF. CDR3 sequence (DNA): TGTGCCAGCAGTTACTGGACAGGGCAGGGCACAGATACGCAGTATTTT.

CDR3 DNA sequence: TGTGCCAGCAGTTTACAATTCCCCGCGGAGACCCAGTACTTC. This translates into CASSLQFPAETQYF. This rearrangement joins TRBV28 to TRBJ2-5, with D unresolved. The CDR3 has 14 amino acids. The V end was cut by 2 bases, the J end by 5 bases, with 12 bases between. Germline V CDR1 and CDR2: MDHEN, SYDVKM.

This clonotype was counted ten times or more. V gene TRBV7-9 combines with J gene TRBJ2-5; D may be TRBD2 (6 bases). Germline CDR1 SEHNR, CDR2 FQNEAQ (reference sequence). V was cut by 5 bases and J by 1 base, with 14 bases left in between. The CDR3 has 15 residues. In DNA form, the CDR3 reads TGTGCCAGCAGCCTTAGCGGTACGCCCCAAGAGACCCAGTACTTC. This codes for CASSLSGTPQETQYF.

The chain uses TRBV2 and TRBJ2-5; 7 positions agree with TRBD2. J lost 1 base, V lost 4 bases, and 3 bases had no gene match. CDR1 is SNHLY, CDR2 FYNNEI, per germline. The CDR3 sequence is 14 residues long. CDR3 in amino acids: CASSARELQETQYF. In DNA form, the CDR3 reads TGTGCCAGCAGTGCGCGGGAGCTCCAAGAGACCCAGTACTTC. The full variable domain, its missing parts supplied by reference TRBV2 and TRBJ2-5, is EPEVTQTPSHQVTQMGQEVILRCVPISNHLYFYWYRQILGQKVEFLVSFYNNEISEKSEIFDDQFSVERPDGSNFTLKIRSTKLEDSAMYFCASSARELQETQYFGPGTRLLVL.

This clonotype was found a few times. This sequence joins TRBV11-2 and TRBJ2-1; TRBD1 matches at 9 bases. This CDR3 spans 18 amino acids. After removal of 6 bases from V and 7 bases from J, the junction contained 19 bases not matched to a gene. Germline V gene sequence: CDR1 SGHAT, CDR2 FQNNGV. In DNA, the CDR3 is TGTGCCAGCAGGCACAACGGGCGGGGACAGGGTTCTCTAAATGAGCAGTTCTTC. As protein: CASRHNGRGQGSLNEQFF.

This rearrangement joins TRBV4-2 to TRBJ2-4, with 8 nucleotides matching TRBD2. Unmatched junction bases numbered 16, after V lost 6 bases and J lost 6 bases. The CDR3 consists of 17 residues. Germline CDR1 is LGHNA and CDR2 is YNFKEQ. CDR3 nucleotides: TGTGCCAGCAGGAGAGAAGGCCTGATCGCGGGGGGAAACATTCAGTACTTC. This gives the protein CASRREGLIAGGNIQYF.

CDR3 nucleotides: TGTGCCAGCAGCTTAAACCCTAATCCCAGCTACTACGAGCAGTACTTC. Amino acids: CASSLNPNPSYYEQYF. The J gene is TRBJ2-7, the V gene TRBV7-9, with unresolved D. This CDR3 has 16 amino acids. Germline V lookup: CDR1 SEHNR, CDR2 FQNEAQ (reference sequence). V lost 2 bases and J lost 3, with 17 bases in between.

The V call is TRBV9, the J call TRBJ2-3; D unclear. This CDR3 has 16 amino acids. The V gene's germline CDR1 is SGDLS and CDR2 YYNGEE. Trimming took 0 bases from V and 2 from J, leaving 13 bases between them. CDR3 sequence (DNA): TGTGCCAGCAGCGTAGACGCCGTGGCCGCCACAGATACGCAGTATTTT. This gives the protein CASSVDAVAATDTQYF.